The present T cell receptor (beta chain) was sequenced within a study of a mutant IDH1 vaccine in newly diagnosed glioma. Study context: Averaging about 37 years of age, treated patients were about 60% male and 37.5% female. Beforehand, treatment had been radiotherapy, temozolomide, or both; the majority received both.

Specified time point: baseline, week 1 (first vaccination visit). The treatment here: pre-vaccination baseline after standard-of-care therapy. Each donor presented with a new WHO grade 3 or 4 astrocytoma that tested IDH1-mutant and showed ATRX loss. TCRdb's table, derived via immunoSEQ multiplex PCR, lists solely in-frame clones and lacks some. The table shows around 37,000 clones, with 80% to 95% occurring only once. Study conclusions and caveats: Apparently, pseudoprogression bore no relation to changes among the top peripheral T cell clonotypes.

Points on this clone: Its specificity is not known.

The CDR3 runs 14 residues. The germline V and J ends were trimmed by 3 bases and 3 bases, with 9 bases remaining between them. Germline V gives CDR1 MNHEY, CDR2 SMNVEV (reference sequence). This specimen was PBMCs, taken from a glioma patient treated with radiotherapy, temozolomide or both. This clonotype originated in a man between 18 and 35 years old with glioma. V is TRBV27 and J is TRBJ1-5; no clear D gene. DNA for the CDR3: TGTGCCAGCAGTTTGGCAGGAGACAATCAGCCCCAGCATTTT. Its protein is CASSLAGDNQPQHF.